This T cell receptor (beta chain) was documented in a study of radiation and T cells in renal cell carcinoma (TCRdb year 2020). With respect to the entire study: A total of fewer than 55 samples underwent TCR beta sequencing, made up of approximately 26 tumors and about 27 peripheral blood samples. A total of about 4 million unique CDR3 nucleotide sequences, encoding more than 2 million unique CDR3 amino acid sequences, were found across all 50 or so samples.

What the study reported, not specific to this receptor: Only small tumor regions of around 0.94 g were available, so intratumoral heterogeneity was not captured. Compared with controls, irradiated tumors had higher TCR clonality, as the top 100 clonotypes made up an average of approximately 50% of the repertoire, versus roughly 43% in nephrectomy-only tumors. An increase in top tumor clonotypes in blood was observed from baseline to 2 weeks post-radiation, followed by contraction by 4 weeks, which was taken to suggest transient expansion of tumor-resident clones. Because pretreatment tumor biopsies were not available, the study could not determine whether clonotypes were already present within the tumor at baseline. Compared with control tumors, irradiated tumors had a greater number of dominant CDR3 motifs, and those motifs took up a bigger portion of the repertoire. Effects of radiation dose or scheduling on the TCR repertoire could not be addressed with the single-armed trial design.

Following the manufacturer's recommendations, the immunoSEQ kit was used to generate TCR beta libraries from genomic DNA. Library preparation used a first multiplex PCR with proprietary primers, then a second PCR adding unique barcodes, with bead cleanups after each round. Each sample batch included a kit-provided positive control reaction and a negative control reaction. The final libraries were assessed on an Agilent 4200 TapeStation D1000 ScreenTape, pooled by volume, and quantified by qPCR. Sequencing was performed on an Illumina NextSeq500 with a MidOutput 150-cycle cartridge, and 156 Read1 and 15 Index1 cycles were run with kit custom primers. The pooled library was loaded at 1.0 pM, with a roughly 21% PhiX control spiked in. As for the authors' bioinformatics: Vendor-processed data were analyzed in R, with a clonotype defined as all T cells sharing the same CDR3 nucleotide sequence. In the clone abundance analyses, frequencies were normalized to the 10,000 most abundant clones in each sample. Public T cell clones, which averaged fewer than five per sample, were excluded before analysis. Dominant motif analysis used ImmunoMap with the PAM10 matrix, gap penalty 30 and homology threshold 0.3; motifs with cumulative frequency at least 0.01 counted as dominant. An abundance difference of at least 32-fold between compartments was the criterion for calling clonotypes tumor-enriched or baseline blood-enriched. Tumor-blood repertoire similarity was measured with the Baroni-Urbani and Buser coefficient, and group comparisons used two-tailed Wilcoxon tests in R. TCRdb retrieved this table from immuneACCESS and kept in-frame rearrangements only. Not all clones are present; in checked studies, unresolved V genes account for under half, and no reason is known for the remainder. V and J calls and clone size are given by that table; D and trimming were obtained from the DNA. The sample includes under 5,500 clones, with 50% to 65% observed a single time. The ten largest make up roughly 50% of the sample.

The sample's time point label is to be understood as: tumor resected at nephrectomy. The treatment or condition label of this sample denotes: 15 Gy SBRT to primary tumor, nephrectomy 4 weeks later. The samples were obtained from a clinical trial, where primary renal cell carcinomas were treated with 15 Gy stereotactic body radiation therapy and then removed by nephrectomy 4 weeks afterward. All patients had renal cell carcinoma with clear cell pathology. Tumors were mechanically dissociated, digested with collagenase/hyaluronidase at 37 °C, processed in gentleMACS C tubes, and stored in liquid nitrogen. The QIAamp DNA Blood Mini Kit (Qiagen) was used to prepare genomic DNA for TCR sequencing. The analyses included only samples that passed all quality control checks. The CDR3 numbers 13 residues from cysteine through phenylalanine. Of all the DNA, just the CDR3 is kept, 39 bases in frame from base 1. The germline ends are 13 bases apart after V is trimmed by 10 bases and J by 0 bases. CDR1 and CDR2 (MNHEY, SMNVEV) derive from the germline V gene (reference sequence).

For this clone: Its specific antigen is unknown. The record has no base qualities; no much larger clone is one base away.

The sequence is built from TRBV27 and TRBJ2-7, with no confident D gene call. The source material was tumor tissue, sampled from a patient whose treatment included radiotherapy and nephrectomy. This TCR was sampled from a man in his sixties with renal cell carcinoma. The CDR3: CATSSPGSYEQYF. The base sequence is TGTGCCACCAGCAGCCCGGGCTCCTACGAGCAGTACTTC.